This T cell receptor (beta chain) was recovered during a study of T cells in Graves' hyperthyroidism and ophthalmopathy. There are 15 residues in the CDR3. Germline assignment: CDR1 SGHAT and CDR2 FQNNGV. Trimming took off 6 bases at V and 0 bases at J, with 15 bases between the two ends. Amplification of TCR beta CDR3 regions was performed using RNA transcripts as template. The primer set for the first-round RT-PCR of the TCR CDR3 was HTBI. A single record per CDR3 protein comes from TCRdb applying MiXCR to the multiplex PCR reads. This sample has about 420,000 distinct CDR3 sequences; roughly an eighth occur once, and the top ten carry 4% to 6.5%.

The sequencing sample was made of blood. The chain uses TRBV11-2 and TRBJ2-7, with D tentatively TRBD1 (5 bases). This clonotype was sampled from a woman between 18 and 30 years old with Graves' hyperthyroidism. CDR3 residues: CASRFGHFSSYEQYF. The DNA of the CDR3 is TGTGCCAGCAGGTTTGGACACTTCAGCTCCTACGAGCAGTACTTC.